What follows are 20 T cell receptor beta chains derived from one specimen sequenced in a study of neoadjuvant nivolumab and ipilimumab in lung cancer. Here immunoSEQ multiplex PCR was the method, and the copy in TCRdb shows in-frame clones only, minus some. The sample records 28,000 or so clones, under 85% being singletons. The sample was tumor tissue, taken after neoadjuvant nivolumab, alone or with ipilimumab, at or shortly before surgery. All receptors derive from an adult with non-small cell lung cancer.

The V gene is TRBV19, the J gene TRBJ2-7, with D unresolved. This CDR3 spans 13 amino acids. The V gene's germline CDR1 is LNHDA and CDR2 SQIVND (reference sequence). V was clipped by 4 bases and J by 2 bases, with 9 bases between them. The CDR3: CASSKTVTYEQYF. CDR3 bases: TGTGCCAGTAGTAAAACAGTAACCTACGAGCAGTACTTC. Full variable domain (missing parts from reference TRBV19 and TRBJ2-7): DGGITQSPKYLFRKEGQNVTLSCEQNLNHDAMYWYRQDPGQGLRLIYYSQIVNDFQKGDIAEGYSVSREKKESFPLTVTSAQKNPTAFYLCASSKTVTYEQYFGPGTRLTVT.

This clone was seen a handful of times. The chain combines TRBV11-2 with TRBJ2-1; D perhaps matches TRBD2 (7 bases). The germline gives CDR1 SGHAT, CDR2 FQNNGV. V was trimmed by 1 base and J by 3 bases, leaving 13 bases between them. The CDR3 has 16 residues. CDR3 DNA: TGTGCCAGCAGCTTAGCCACGGGGGGCATCTACAATGAGCAGTTCTTC. Protein: CASSLATGGIYNEQFF.

This clone rates as large (0.1 to 1%). This chain joins TRBV4-2 and TRBJ1-2, with D unclear. Germline V gene sequence: CDR1 LGHNA, CDR2 YNFKEQ. Trimming cost V 2 bases and J 2 bases, with 12 bases left between them. The CDR3 loop spans 15 amino acids. CDR3 region: CASSQPRDFNYGYTF. As DNA, the CDR3 is TGTGCCAGCAGCCAACCTCGGGATTTCAACTATGGCTACACCTTC.

This chain links TRBV5-8 with TRBJ2-3; D ambiguous. V was cut by 2 bases and J by 8 bases, with 6 bases left in between. Germline V gives CDR1 SGHTS, CDR2 YDEGEE. There are 11 residues in the CDR3. Here the CDR3 DNA reads TGTGCCAGCAGCTTACTCGGTACGCAGTATTTT. Translation gives CASSLLGTQYF.

Written as DNA, the CDR3 is TGTGCCAGCAGCTTAGCGGCATTGGGAACTGAAGCTTTCTTT. Encoded protein: CASSLAALGTEAFF. V is TRBV7-9 and J is TRBJ1-1; D not certain. Germline assignment: CDR1 SEHNR and CDR2 FQNEAQ (reference sequence). CDR3 length: 14 residues. The V gene lost 0 bases and the J gene lost 5 bases, with 10 bases spanning the gap.

There are a few counts of this clone. This chain joins TRBV23-1 and TRBJ2-3; D possibly matches TRBD1 or TRBD2 (5 bases each). TRBV23-1 carries the ORF label, with uncertain function. This CDR3 has 17 amino acids. The V gene lost 6 bases and the J gene lost 0 bases, with 19 bases spanning the gap. CDR3 loop: CASRRLGRDRSTDTQYF. The CDR3 DNA is TGCGCCAGCAGGAGGCTCGGCCGGGACCGAAGCACAGATACGCAGTATTTT.

The V gene is TRBV29-1, the J gene TRBJ2-5; 7 nucleotides line up with TRBD1. J gave up 0 bases and V 4 bases, and 8 bases lay outside the gene matches. This CDR3 spans 15 amino acids. CDR1 is SQVTM and CDR2 is ANQGSEA in the germline V gene. In nucleotides, the CDR3 is TGCAGCGTTGCCGGGACAGAACTGAACCAAGAGACCCAGTACTTC. Protein sequence: CSVAGTELNQETQYF. The whole variable domain, remainder taken from reference TRBV29-1 and TRBJ2-5, is SAVISQKPSRDICQRGTSLTIQCQVDSQVTMMFWYRQQPGQSLTLIATANQGSEATYESGFVIDKFPISRPNLTFSTLTVSNMSPEDSSIYLCSVAGTELNQETQYFGPGTRLLVL.

CDR3 in amino acids: CASSLGPHEETQYF. CDR3 bases: TGTGCCAGCAGCTTGGGGCCACACGAAGAGACCCAGTACTTC. This chain connects TRBV5-4 to TRBJ2-5, with D uncertain. Germline V gives CDR1 SGHNT, CDR2 YYREEE (reference sequence). Trimming cost V 0 bases and J 3 bases, with 9 bases left between them. The CDR3 has 14 residues.

The rearrangement uses TRBV6-1 and TRBJ2-7; TRBD1 aligns across 10 bases. Trimming cost V 5 bases and J 2 bases; bases outside gene matches: 3. Germline V lookup: CDR1 MNHNS, CDR2 SASEGT. The CDR3 is 14 amino acids. The CDR3 loop is CASSTGTGAYEQYF. Here the CDR3 DNA reads TGTGCCAGCAGTACCGGGACAGGGGCCTACGAGCAGTACTTC.

CDR3 in DNA: TGTGCCAGCAGTTGGGGACCCCAGATCTCTGGAAACACCATATATTTT. It yields the protein CASSWGPQISGNTIYF. J is TRBJ1-3 and V is TRBV28; possible D gene TRBD1, 5 bases. The CDR3 is 16 amino acids. The V gene's germline CDR1 is MDHEN and CDR2 SYDVKM. V lost 4 bases to trimming and J lost 0 bases, with 13 bases between them. The full variable domain, with the rest looked up from reference TRBV28 and TRBJ1-3, is DVKVTQSSRYLVKRTGEKVFLECVQDMDHENMFWYRQDPGLGLRLIYFSYDVKMKEKGDIPEGYSVSREKKERFSLILESASTNQTSMYLCASSWGPQISGNTIYFGEGSWLTVV.

This clone was seen once. CDR3 DNA: TGTGCCAGTAGTATAGTGGGACTAGCGGGGTTCTACAATGAGCAGTTCTTC. Translating it yields CASSIVGLAGFYNEQFF. The V and J genes are TRBV19 and TRBJ2-1, with 13 nucleotides matching TRBD2. Germline V gives CDR1 LNHDA, CDR2 SQIVND (reference sequence). The V segment lost 1 base and the J segment 3 bases; nucleotides outside the gene matches: 3. The CDR3 length is 17 residues.

J is TRBJ1-2 and V is TRBV5-1; 9 bases agree with TRBD1. CDR3 size: 17 residues. V lost 4 bases to trimming and J lost 2 bases; unmatched junction nucleotides: 12. Germline CDR1 SGHRS, CDR2 YFSETQ. CDR3 region: CASSPLQGALINYGYTF. CDR3 DNA sequence: TGCGCCAGCAGCCCCTTACAGGGGGCACTAATCAACTATGGCTACACCTTC.

As DNA, the CDR3 is TGCAGCGTGAGGCAGCGGGGGAGACAAGAGACCCAGTACTTC. Encoded protein: CSVRQRGRQETQYF. V usage is TRBV29-1 and J usage is TRBJ2-5, with 8 bases identical to TRBD2. The CDR3 contains 14 residues. The V gene end was trimmed by 6 bases and the J gene end by 2 bases; junction bases not matched to a gene: 8. CDR1 and CDR2 (germline): SQVTM, ANQGSEA.

This chain links TRBV9 with TRBJ1-5; 11 positions match TRBD1. CDR1 and CDR2 (germline): SGDLS, YYNGEE. V gave up 3 bases and J gave up 6 bases; unmatched junction bases: 8. CDR3 length: 16 residues. DNA for the CDR3: TGTGCCAGCAGCGCAATCCGGGACAGGGGGACTCAGCCCCAGCATTTT. Translation gives CASSAIRDRGTQPQHF.

The chain joins TRBV29-1 to TRBJ1-1; 9 bases are shared with TRBD1. Unmatched junction bases numbered 10, after V lost 7 bases and J lost 7 bases. Looked up from germline, CDR1 is SQVTM and CDR2 is ANQGSEA. The CDR3 runs to 13 residues. For the CDR3, the DNA is TGCAGCGGAAAACAGGGGGCGAACGGTGAAGCTTTCTTT. Translated: CSGKQGANGEAFF.

This chain uses TRBV7-9 with TRBJ2-2, with D perhaps given as TRBD1 or TRBD2 (6 bases each). Trimming pared 3 bases from V and 1 base from J, leaving 18 bases between. The CDR3 contains 18 residues. Per germline, CDR1 SEHNR and CDR2 FQNEAQ (reference sequence). The CDR3 is CASSFPRDTQQNTGELFF. The CDR3 DNA is TGTGCCAGCAGCTTTCCGCGGGACACACAACAGAACACCGGGGAGCTGTTTTTT.

This chain joins TRBV5-4 and TRBJ2-3; D is ambiguous. CDR1 is SGHNT and CDR2 is YYREEE in the germline V gene (reference sequence). The CDR3 runs to 13 residues. V was clipped by 1 base and J by 8 bases, with 11 bases between them. The CDR3 region has the DNA TGTGCCAGCAGCTTGTTTGATGATGCTACGCAGTATTTT. It translates to CASSLFDDATQYF.

The V call is TRBV29-1, the J call TRBJ2-3; no reliable D call. Germline CDR1 is SQVTM and CDR2 is ANQGSEA. There are 13 residues in the CDR3. Trimming shortened V by 7 bases and J by 5 bases, and 16 bases separated the two germline ends. CDR3 residues: CSAGPRAVDTQYF. CDR3 sequence (DNA): TGCAGCGCTGGCCCCCGGGCGGTAGATACGCAGTATTTT.

V and J are TRBV4-3 and TRBJ2-7, with D perhaps TRBD1 (5 bases). V lost 1 base, J lost 4 bases, and 11 bases lay in between. Germline CDR1 LGHNA, CDR2 YSLEER. The CDR3 covers 14 residues. The CDR3 is CASSQGTAGYEQYF. For the CDR3, the DNA is TGCGCCAGCAGCCAAGGTACAGCAGGGTACGAGCAGTACTTC.

Points on this clone: The same CDR3 arises from other DNA sequences in this sample as well. The genes are TRBV5-1 and TRBJ2-2; D might be TRBD2 (6 bases). Germline assignment: CDR1 SGHRS and CDR2 YFSETQ. This CDR3 spans 13 amino acids. Trimming took off 4 bases at V and 6 bases at J, with 10 bases between the two ends. The CDR3 region is CASSLEGSGELFF. CDR3 bases: TGCGCCAGCAGCCTGGAGGGGTCCGGGGAGCTGTTTTTT.